The 8 T cell receptor beta chains below come from one sample, sequenced in a study of T-cell reconstitution after alpha-beta-depleted transplantation in children. As it was prepared, the TCRbeta library received unique molecular identifiers. TCRdb reprocessed the PCR reads via MiXCR and lists one record per CDR3 protein. The sample lists approximately 98,000 distinct CDR3 sequences; roughly 6.1% were seen once. Source: PBMCs, mostly from graft donor cells, taken 360 days after TCRalphabeta/CD19-depleted stem cell transplant. The receptors shown here come from a male patient aged 2-15 years who had a stem cell transplant for acute lymphoblastic leukemia, so the T cells may come from the graft donor.

This clonotype was counted at least ten times. The chain combines TRBV21-1 with TRBJ2-3; the DNA was not used to check the table's D call, TRBD2. TRBV21-1 is marked as a pseudogene. The CDR3 consists of 16 residues. CDR3 in amino acids: CASSPRSGRRADTQYF. The CDR3 nucleotides read TGTGCCAGCAGCCCCAGGAGCGGGAGGCGCGCAGATACGCAGTATTTT.

This clonotype was counted many times. CDR3 sequence (DNA): TGTGCCAGCAGTCCTATAGCGGGAGGGCCGCGATCTCATAGCACAGATACGCAGTATTTT. Its protein is CASSPIAGGPRSHSTDTQYF. The chain is built from TRBV28 and TRBJ2-3, with 11 bases fitting TRBD2. This CDR3 is 20 amino acids long. J gave up 0 bases and V 5 bases, and 16 bases lay outside the gene matches. In germline, CDR1 is MDHEN, CDR2 SYDVKM.

This clonotype appeared many times. This chain connects TRBV4-3 to TRBJ2-2; possible D gene TRBD2, 6 bases. The germline gives CDR1 LGHNA, CDR2 YSLEER. The CDR3 length is 16 residues. V lost 1 base, J lost 6 bases, and 15 bases lay in between. Here the CDR3 DNA reads TGCGCCAGCAGCCAAGTGAAAGTTCCGGGGGCCGGGGAGCTGTTTTTT. Its protein product is CASSQVKVPGAGELFF.

This clonotype was counted many times. The chain links TRBV29-1 to TRBJ2-3; unclear D gene. The V and J ends lost 4 bases and 0 bases respectively, with 5 bases between them. CDR3 length: 12 residues. Germline-derived CDR1 and CDR2 are SQVTM and ANQGSEA. DNA for the CDR3: TGCAGCGTTGTCACTAGCACAGATACGCAGTATTTT. Its translation: CSVVTSTDTQYF.

This clonotype was counted many times. The chain carries TRBV27 and TRBJ2-3; D uncertain. This CDR3 is built from 13 residues. Per germline, CDR1 MNHEY and CDR2 SMNVEV (reference sequence). With 3 bases removed from V and 6 bases from J, the gap between germline ends came to 10 bases. CDR3 DNA: TGTGCCAGCAGTTTGCCCTCGCGCGATACGCAGTATTTT. Encoded protein: CASSLPSRDTQYF.

This clonotype was seen many times. The chain is built from TRBV12-3 or TRBV12-4 and TRBJ2-1; either TRBD1 or TRBD2 may supply D (5 bases each). The CDR3 is 15 amino acids. Between the trimmed V and J ends, which lost 8 bases and 0 bases, there was a span of 14 bases. CDR3 in DNA: TGTGCCAGCGTTCCGGGACCCAGCTCCTACAATGAGCAGTTCTTC. It translates to CASVPGPSSYNEQFF.

This chain joins TRBV20-1 and TRBJ2-7, with D perhaps TRBD1 or TRBD2 (5 bases each). There are 16 residues in the CDR3. Germline CDR1 is DFQATT and CDR2 is SNEGSKA (reference sequence). V gave up 0 bases and J gave up 0 bases, with 15 bases separating them. The CDR3 DNA sequence: TGCAGTGCTAGAGATTTTGGGACCGCTAGCTCCTACGAGCAGTACTTC. It translates to CSARDFGTASSYEQYF.

There are many counts of this clonotype. The rearrangement links TRBV24-1 to TRBJ2-2; TRBD1 agrees at 10 bases. The V segment lost 3 bases and the J segment 4 bases; nucleotides outside the gene matches: 7. The germline gives CDR1 KGHDR, CDR2 SFDVKD. This CDR3 is 17 amino acids long. The CDR3 is CATSDPGQGLVTGELFF. Written as DNA, the CDR3 is TGTGCCACCAGTGATCCGGGACAGGGGCTCGTCACCGGGGAGCTGTTTTTT.